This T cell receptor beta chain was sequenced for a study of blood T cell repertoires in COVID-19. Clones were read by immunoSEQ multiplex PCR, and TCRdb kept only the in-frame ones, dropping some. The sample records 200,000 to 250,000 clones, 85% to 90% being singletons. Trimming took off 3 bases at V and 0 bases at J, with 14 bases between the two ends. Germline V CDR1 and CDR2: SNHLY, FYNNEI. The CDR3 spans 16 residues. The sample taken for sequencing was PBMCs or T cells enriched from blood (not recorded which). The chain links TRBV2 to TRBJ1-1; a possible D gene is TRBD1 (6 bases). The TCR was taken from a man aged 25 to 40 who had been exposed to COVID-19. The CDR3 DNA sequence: TGTGCCAGCAGTGATAATCGACAGGAGATGAACACTGAAGCTTTCTTT. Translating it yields CASSDNRQEMNTEAFF.